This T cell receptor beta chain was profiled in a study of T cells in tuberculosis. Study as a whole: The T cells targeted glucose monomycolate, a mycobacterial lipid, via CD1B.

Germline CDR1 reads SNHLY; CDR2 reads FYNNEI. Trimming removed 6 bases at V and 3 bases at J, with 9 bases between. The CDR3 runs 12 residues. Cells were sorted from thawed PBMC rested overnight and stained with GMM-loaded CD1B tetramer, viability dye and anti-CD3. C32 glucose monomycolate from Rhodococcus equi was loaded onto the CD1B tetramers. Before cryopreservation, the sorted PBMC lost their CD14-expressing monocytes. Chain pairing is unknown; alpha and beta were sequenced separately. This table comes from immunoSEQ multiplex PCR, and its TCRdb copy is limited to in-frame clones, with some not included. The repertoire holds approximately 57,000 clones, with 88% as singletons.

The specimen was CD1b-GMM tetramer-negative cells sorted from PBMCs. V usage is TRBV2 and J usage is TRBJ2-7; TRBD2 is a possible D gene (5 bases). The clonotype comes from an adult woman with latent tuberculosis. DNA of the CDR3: TGTGCCAGCAGCGGAGACTACTACGAGCAGTACTTC. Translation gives CASSGDYYEQYF.